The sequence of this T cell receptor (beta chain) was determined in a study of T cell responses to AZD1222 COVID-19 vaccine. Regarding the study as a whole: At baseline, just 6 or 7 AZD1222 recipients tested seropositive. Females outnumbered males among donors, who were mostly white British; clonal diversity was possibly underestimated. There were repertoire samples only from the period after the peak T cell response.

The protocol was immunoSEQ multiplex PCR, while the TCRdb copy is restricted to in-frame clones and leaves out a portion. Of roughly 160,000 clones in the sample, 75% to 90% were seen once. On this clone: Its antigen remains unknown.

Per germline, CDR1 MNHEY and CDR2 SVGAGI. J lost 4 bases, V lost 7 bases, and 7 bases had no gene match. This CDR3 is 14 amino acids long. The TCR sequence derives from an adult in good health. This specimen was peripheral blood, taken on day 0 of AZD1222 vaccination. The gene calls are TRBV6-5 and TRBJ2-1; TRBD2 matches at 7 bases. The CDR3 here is CASKRASGYNEQFF. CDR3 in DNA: TGTGCCAGCAAACGGGCTAGCGGTTACAATGAGCAGTTCTTC.